This T cell receptor (beta chain) was captured by sequencing in a study of cytomegalovirus exposure and HLA in healthy donors. The V gene end was trimmed by 6 bases and the J gene end by 0 bases; junction bases not matched to a gene: 12. The CDR3 is made up of 18 amino acids. CDR1 MGHRA and CDR2 YSYEKL come from the germline V gene. A multiplex PCR was run with 60 Vbeta primers and 13 Jbeta primers. TCRdb's table, derived via immunoSEQ multiplex PCR, lists solely in-frame clones and lacks some. Among more than 90,000 clones listed, about 75% were seen once. The donors (healthy individuals) were bone marrow donors. Concerning this clone itself: What it binds is not known. A far larger clone is one nucleotide away, so this likely arose from a read error.

Whole-study findings and limits: HLA allele associations emerged for roughly 17,000 TCR beta sequences in a later analysis, at 0.05 false discovery rate. Reportedly, cytomegalovirus status was diagnosed with high sensitivity and specificity. Later findings reportedly placed an Asian-associated ancestry cluster below the roughly 700-donor mean for N-insertions.

The sequence was collected from a man in his forties in good health and CMV-seropositive. This chain connects TRBV4-1 to TRBJ1-2, with 11 nucleotides matching TRBD1. Sequenced input: PBMCs. The CDR3 bases are TGCGCCAGCAGTTCAGGTCCGGGACAGGGGGACGCTAACTATGGCTACACCTTC. The encoded protein is CASSSGPGQGDANYGYTF.